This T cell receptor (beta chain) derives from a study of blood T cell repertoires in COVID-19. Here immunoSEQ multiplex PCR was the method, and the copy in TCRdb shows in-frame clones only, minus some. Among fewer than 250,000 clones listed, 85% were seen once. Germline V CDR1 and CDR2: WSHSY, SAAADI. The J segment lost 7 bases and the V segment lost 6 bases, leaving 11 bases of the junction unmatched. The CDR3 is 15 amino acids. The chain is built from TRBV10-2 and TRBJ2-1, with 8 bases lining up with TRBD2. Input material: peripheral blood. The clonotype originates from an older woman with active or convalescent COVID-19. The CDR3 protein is CASRIGGRSVNEQFF. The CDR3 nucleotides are TGCGCCAGCAGGATTGGCGGGAGGAGTGTAAATGAGCAGTTCTTC.